These 31 T cell receptor beta chains share one sample of origin, sequenced in a study of T cell repertoires in cytomegalovirus infection. These receptors are not linked to any known antigen. TCRdb reanalysed the reads using MiXCR and keeps one entry per CDR3 protein. The sample has around 70,000 distinct CDR3 sequences; more than 25% are singletons. Sequences were derived from CD8+ T cells from cultured PBMCs, sampled from culture after CMV antigen stimulation. These receptors came from a human donor in good health (CMV status not recorded). Some clones in this sample may be carry-over from other donors' samples.

The table lists this clonotype with many counts. The J gene is TRBJ2-3, the V gene TRBV7-2; perhaps TRBD2 as D (7 bases). CDR1 is SGHTA, CDR2 FQGNSA, per germline. V was shortened by 10 bases and J by 0 bases, with 14 bases between the two germline ends. The CDR3 has 14 residues. This CDR3 is CATEGGGSTDTQYF. In nucleotides, the CDR3 is TGTGCCACCGAGGGAGGGGGGAGCACAGATACGCAGTATTTT. The full variable domain, with the rest looked up from reference TRBV7-2 and TRBJ2-3, is GAGVSQSPSNKVTEKGKDVELRCDPISGHTALYWYRQSLGQGLEFLIYFQGNSAPDKSGLPSDRFSAERTGGSVSTLTIQRTQQEDSAVYLCATEGGGSTDTQYFGPGTRLTVL.

J is TRBJ2-5 and V is TRBV12-3 or TRBV12-4; D may match TRBD1 or TRBD2 (5 bases each). This CDR3 contains 14 residues. V lost 3 bases and J lost 5, with 13 bases in between. Here the CDR3 DNA reads TGTGCCAGCAGTTTGTGGGGACCTTGGGAGACCCAGTACTTC. Amino acids: CASSLWGPWETQYF.

This rearrangement joins TRBV19 to TRBJ2-5, with D possibly matching TRBD2 (6 bases). The V gene's germline CDR1 is LNHDA and CDR2 SQIVND (reference sequence). The CDR3 totals 13 residues. V lost 5 bases and J 5 bases, leaving 12 bases between the germline ends. The CDR3 here is CASSGRILETQYF. Written as DNA, the CDR3 is TGTGCCAGTAGTGGGAGGATTTTGGAGACCCAGTACTTC.

This clonotype showed up many times. V and J are TRBV27 and TRBJ2-1; the match to TRBD2 covers 10 bases. CDR1 is MNHEY, CDR2 SMNVEV, per germline (reference sequence). J lost 5 bases, V lost 6 bases, and 7 bases had no gene match. The CDR3 runs to 15 residues. CDR3 bases: TGTGCCAGCAGGTCTGGACTAGCGGCTAACAATGAGCAGTTCTTC. This encodes CASRSGLAANNEQFF.

This clonotype was seen only a few times. The gene calls are TRBV25-1 and TRBJ2-2; D remains unclear. V shed 10 bases and J shed 8 bases, with 8 bases lying between them. This CDR3 is built from 10 residues. Germline V gives CDR1 MGHDK, CDR2 SYGVNS. The CDR3 protein is CATRAGELFF. The CDR3 DNA reads as TGTGCCACCCGGGCTGGGGAGCTGTTTTTT.

The chain recombines TRBV7-9 with TRBJ2-7; possible D gene TRBD1, 6 bases. V lost 3 bases and J 2 bases, leaving 14 bases between the germline ends. The CDR3 loop spans 15 amino acids. Germline loops: CDR1 SEHNR, CDR2 FQNEAQ (reference sequence). Here the CDR3 DNA reads TGTGCCAGCAGCTTTGCAATGGGGGCTCCCTACGAGCAGTACTTC. Residues: CASSFAMGAPYEQYF.

This clonotype turned up a few times. The rearrangement links TRBV28 to TRBJ2-5; 10 bases agree with TRBD2. Germline V gene data show CDR1 as MDHEN and CDR2 as SYDVKM. V gave up 1 base and J gave up 0 bases; unmatched junction bases: 2. This CDR3 has 16 residues. The CDR3 nucleotides are TGTGCCAGCAGTTTATACGGGACTAGCGACCAAGAGACCCAGTACTTC. This sequence encodes CASSLYGTSDQETQYF.

This clonotype came up a few times. This chain joins TRBV7-9 and TRBJ2-7, with 7 bases that match TRBD1. With V trimmed by 2 bases and J by 0 bases, 10 bases remained unmatched. This CDR3 region has 17 residues. Germline V gives CDR1 SEHNR, CDR2 FQNEAQ (reference sequence). This chain's CDR3 is CASSLFPGGRSSYEQYF. CDR3 bases: TGTGCCAGCAGCTTATTCCCAGGGGGTAGATCCTCCTACGAGCAGTACTTC.

The table lists this clonotype with many counts. The rearrangement links TRBV6-1 to TRBJ1-2; possibly TRBD1 for D (5 bases). Germline lookup yields CDR1 MNHNS and CDR2 SASEGT. V dropped 7 bases and J dropped 0 bases, with 12 bases sitting between them. The CDR3 runs 14 residues. The CDR3 reads CASKQWGTNYGYTF. The CDR3 nucleotides read TGTGCCAGCAAACAATGGGGCACTAACTATGGCTACACCTTC.

The chain joins TRBV7-9 to TRBJ2-1; the match to TRBD2 covers 7 bases. Germline V gives CDR1 SEHNR, CDR2 FQNEAQ (reference sequence). CDR3 length: 14 amino acids. J gave up 7 bases and V 1 base, and 4 bases lay outside the gene matches. CDR3 protein: CASSLEAGENEQFF. CDR3 DNA sequence: TGTGCCAGCAGCTTAGAGGCGGGAGAAAATGAGCAGTTCTTC.

The chain recombines TRBV7-3 with TRBJ2-3; D is perhaps TRBD1 (6 bases). This CDR3 region has 15 residues. In germline, CDR1 is SGHTA, CDR2 FQGTGA. Deletions cut 2 bases from V and 4 bases from J, with 13 bases between. DNA for the CDR3: TGTGCCAGCAGCTTAGGTGGGGGCGGCGCAGATACGCAGTATTTT. It specifies CASSLGGGGADTQYF. The variable domain in full, with the rest retrieved from reference TRBV7-3 and TRBJ2-3, is GAGVSQTPSNKVTEKGKYVELRCDPISGHTALYWYRQSLGQGPEFLIYFQGTGAADDSGLPNDRFFAVRPEGSVSTLKIQRTERGDSAVYLCASSLGGGGADTQYFGPGTRLTVL.

Worth noting for this clonotype: At one of its ends the junction is not consistent with the germline gene, which may arise from a read error. The chain is built from TRBV4-2 and TRBJ1-2; no definite D call. The CDR3 is 14 amino acids. The V gene's germline CDR1 is LGHNA and CDR2 YNFKEQ. The CDR3 DNA reads TGTGCCAGCAGCCAAGCAAGTGAAGACTATAGCTACACCTTC. As protein: CASSQASEDYSYTF.

The chain is built from TRBV3-1 and TRBJ1-1; D perhaps matches TRBD1 (6 bases). The ends were cut back, 5 bases at V and 4 bases at J, with 11 bases in the middle. Per the germline V gene, CDR1 is LGHDT and CDR2 is YNNKEL (reference sequence). This CDR3 is 13 amino acids long. CDR3 loop: CASSTGLRTEAFF. As DNA, the CDR3 is TGTGCCAGCAGCACAGGGTTGCGCACTGAAGCTTTCTTT.

V and J are TRBV10-2 and TRBJ2-4; D not certain. V was shortened by 1 base and J by 8 bases, with 9 bases between the two germline ends. This CDR3 spans 13 amino acids. Germline V lookup: CDR1 WSHSY, CDR2 SAAADI. The CDR3 DNA reads as TGCGCCAGCAGTGAGTTGGTTGAAGACATTCAGTACTTC. It translates to CASSELVEDIQYF.

The CDR3 here is CSANSPHASNTIYF. CDR3 in DNA: TGCAGTGCCAACAGCCCGCATGCGTCTAACACCATATATTTT. The chain combines TRBV20-1 with TRBJ1-3; no clear D. The length of the CDR3 is 14 residues. The germline CDR1 and CDR2 sequences are DFQATT and SNEGSKA (reference sequence). Trimming removed 6 bases at V and 7 bases at J, with 19 bases between.

This clonotype came up a few times. V is TRBV28 and J is TRBJ1-2; no clear D. The CDR3 runs 14 residues. Germline CDR1 is MDHEN and CDR2 is SYDVKM. The V gene lost 1 base and the J gene lost 2 bases, with 8 bases spanning the gap. The CDR3 bases are TGTGCCAGCAGTTTATCGGGAGTGAACTATGGCTACACCTTC. As protein: CASSLSGVNYGYTF.

This sequence joins TRBV13 and TRBJ2-1; 10 bases are a match to TRBD2. CDR1 PRHDT and CDR2 FYEKMQ come from the germline V gene (reference sequence). The CDR3 totals 15 residues. V gave up 1 base and J gave up 4 bases; unmatched junction bases: 1. The CDR3 sequence is CASSLEAGGYNEQFF. The CDR3 DNA sequence: TGTGCCAGCAGCTTAGAAGCGGGGGGGTACAATGAGCAGTTCTTC.

V gene TRBV6-8 combines with J gene TRBJ2-1; possible D gene TRBD2, 6 bases. Germline CDR1 MNHGY, CDR2 SAAAGT. The CDR3 is made up of 13 amino acids. V was shortened by 0 bases and J by 8 bases, with 8 bases between the two germline ends. The CDR3 region is CASSYSGGHEQFF. CDR3 bases: TGTGCCAGCAGTTACTCGGGAGGCCATGAGCAGTTCTTC.

In this sample, this clonotype turned up many times. The chain joins TRBV14 to TRBJ2-4, with D tentatively TRBD1 (6 bases). V lost 6 bases and J lost 8, with 17 bases in between. The CDR3 runs to 14 residues. The germline V gene encodes CDR1 SGHDN and CDR2 FVKESK. As DNA, the CDR3 is TGTGCCAGCAGTCAACAGGGACGTTTGGACATTCAGTACTTC. Its translation: CASSQQGRLDIQYF. The entire variable domain, with the rest obtained from reference TRBV14 and TRBJ2-4, is as follows: EAGVTQFPSHSVIEKGQTVTLRCDPISGHDNLYWYRRVMGKEIKFLLHFVKESKQDESGMPNNRFLAERTGGTYSTLKVQPAELEDSGVYFCASSQQGRLDIQYFGAGTRLSVL.

This clonotype was seen ten or more times. CDR3 region: CASSLGVEQFF. The CDR3 DNA is TGTGCCAGCAGCCTGGGGGTTGAGCAGTTCTTC. The J gene is TRBJ2-1, the V gene TRBV7-9; the D gene could be TRBD1 or TRBD2 (5 bases each). In germline, CDR1 is SEHNR, CDR2 FQNEAQ (reference sequence). This CDR3 region has 11 residues. V was clipped by 5 bases and J by 9 bases, with 8 bases between them.

The table lists this clonotype with many counts. This chain joins TRBV7-9 and TRBJ2-5; perhaps D is TRBD1 or TRBD2 (6 bases each). The V and J ends lost 7 bases and 7 bases respectively, with 22 bases between them. Germline loops: CDR1 SEHNR, CDR2 FQNEAQ (reference sequence). This CDR3 has 15 residues. The CDR3 bases are TGTGCCAGCATCTCGGGGGCAGGCCCGGTCGGGACCCAGTACTTC. Translated: CASISGAGPVGTQYF.

The table lists this clonotype with a few counts. This rearrangement joins TRBV6-2 or TRBV6-3 to TRBJ2-7; TRBD1 is a possible D gene (5 bases). Trimming took 2 bases from V and 1 from J, leaving 15 bases between them. The CDR3 spans 16 residues. Germline V lookup: CDR1 MNHEY, CDR2 SVGEGT. CDR3 loop: CASSYLADSLSYEQYF. For the CDR3, the DNA is TGTGCCAGCAGTTACCTGGCCGACAGCCTTTCCTACGAGCAGTACTTC.

V is TRBV20-1 and J is TRBJ2-7, with 9 positions matching TRBD2. There are 15 residues in the CDR3. The V and J ends lost 2 bases and 3 bases, in that order; junction bases with no gene match: 8. Per the germline V gene, CDR1 is DFQATT and CDR2 is SNEGSKA (reference sequence). The CDR3 here is CSARPLAGLIYEQYF. CDR3 bases: TGCAGTGCTAGACCTCTAGCGGGGCTAATCTACGAGCAGTACTTC.

The chain links TRBV4-3 to TRBJ1-6; TRBD1 matches 9 bases. CDR1 LGHNA and CDR2 YSLEER come from the germline V gene. This CDR3 comprises 15 residues. V lost 1 base to trimming and J lost 5 bases; unmatched junction nucleotides: 0. The CDR3 reads CASSQGQGDNSPLHF. The CDR3 DNA reads TGCGCCAGCAGCCAAGGACAGGGGGATAATTCACCCCTCCACTTT.

The V gene is TRBV4-1, the J gene TRBJ1-1, with D possibly TRBD1 on 6 matching bases. V lost 5 bases and J lost 5, with 18 bases in between. Germline V gene lookup returns CDR1 MGHRA and CDR2 YSYEKL. This CDR3 contains 15 residues. The CDR3 DNA reads TGCGCCAGCAGCTCCCTCGAGGGGGAGAAGACTGAAGCTTTCTTT. This gives the protein CASSSLEGEKTEAFF.

This clonotype came up a few times. This chain connects TRBV6-2 or TRBV6-3 to TRBJ1-1; TRBD1 might be the D (5 bases). Per the germline V gene, CDR1 is MNHEY and CDR2 is SVGEGT. The germline V and J ends were trimmed by 4 bases and 3 bases, with 9 bases remaining between them. The CDR3 contains 13 residues. CDR3 sequence reads: CASSWGFDTEAFF. The DNA for the CDR3 is TGTGCCAGCAGTTGGGGGTTTGACACTGAAGCTTTCTTT.

The chain joins TRBV20-1 to TRBJ2-7; TRBD1 matches at 9 bases. CDR3 size: 12 residues. Trimming cost V 4 bases and J 7 bases; bases outside gene matches: 5. Germline assignment: CDR1 DFQATT and CDR2 SNEGSKA (reference sequence). The CDR3 nucleotides read TGCAGTGCTATACAGGGGGCTGGGGAGCAGTACTTC. Its protein product is CSAIQGAGEQYF.

There are a few counts of this clonotype. The chain recombines TRBV19 with TRBJ1-5, with D possibly matching TRBD1 (5 bases). The V end lost 7 bases, the J end lost 4 bases, and 17 bases lay between the germline ends. CDR1 is LNHDA and CDR2 is SQIVND in the germline V gene (reference sequence). The length of the CDR3 is 15 residues. The CDR3 nucleotides read TGTGCCAGTATCGCTCCGAGGGGTGGAAATCAGCCCCAGCATTTT. Translated: CASIAPRGGNQPQHF.

This sequence joins TRBV19 and TRBJ1-4; no clear D gene. Germline CDR1 LNHDA, CDR2 SQIVND (reference sequence). With 4 bases removed from V and 7 bases from J, the gap between germline ends came to 13 bases. The CDR3 has 14 amino acids. CDR3 nucleotide sequence: TGTGCCAGTAGTACCGTTCCACCGGGTGAAAAACTGTTTTTT. Its protein is CASSTVPPGEKLFF.

The chain employs TRBV6-2 or TRBV6-3 and TRBJ2-7; D gene ambiguous. V was pared by 2 bases and J by 2 bases, with 7 bases between. The germline V gene encodes CDR1 MNHEY and CDR2 SVGEGT. The CDR3 extends over 13 amino acids. CDR3 region: CASSYTETYEQYF. CDR3 bases: TGTGCCAGCAGTTACACAGAAACCTACGAGCAGTACTTC.

This clonotype was seen many times. A read error may account for a junction end that differs from germline. CDR3 region: CASSISSSSYNEQFF. As DNA, the CDR3 is TGTGCCAGCAGTATATCCTCGAGCTCCTACAATGAGCAGTTCTTC. The rearrangement joins TRBV27 to TRBJ2-1, with no clear D. CDR1 MNHEY and CDR2 SMNVEV come from the germline V gene (reference sequence). The CDR3 is 15 residues long.